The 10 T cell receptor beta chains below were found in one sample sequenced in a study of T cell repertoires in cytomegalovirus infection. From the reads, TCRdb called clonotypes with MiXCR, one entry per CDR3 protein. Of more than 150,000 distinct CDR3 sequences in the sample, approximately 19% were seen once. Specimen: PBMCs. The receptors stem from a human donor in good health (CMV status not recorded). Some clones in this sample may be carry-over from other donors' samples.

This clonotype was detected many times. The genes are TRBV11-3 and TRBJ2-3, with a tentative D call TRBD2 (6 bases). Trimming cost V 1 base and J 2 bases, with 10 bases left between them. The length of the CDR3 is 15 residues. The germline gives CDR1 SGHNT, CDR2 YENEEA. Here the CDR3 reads CASSLGREYTDTQYF. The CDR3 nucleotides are TGTGCCAGCAGCTTAGGGCGGGAATACACAGATACGCAGTATTTT.

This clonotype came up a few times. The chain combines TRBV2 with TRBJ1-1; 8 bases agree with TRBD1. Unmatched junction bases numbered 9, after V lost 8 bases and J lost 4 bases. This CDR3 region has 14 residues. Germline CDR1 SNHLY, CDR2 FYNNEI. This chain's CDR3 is CASGRQGMATEAFF. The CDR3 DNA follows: TGTGCCAGCGGTAGACAGGGGATGGCCACTGAAGCTTTCTTT.

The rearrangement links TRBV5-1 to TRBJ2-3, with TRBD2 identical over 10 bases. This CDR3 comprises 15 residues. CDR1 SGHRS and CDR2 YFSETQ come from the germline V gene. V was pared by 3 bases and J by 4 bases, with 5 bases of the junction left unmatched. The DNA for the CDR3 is TGCGCCAGCAGCTGGGAGCGGGGGGGCTCAGATACGCAGTATTTT. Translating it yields CASSWERGGSDTQYF.

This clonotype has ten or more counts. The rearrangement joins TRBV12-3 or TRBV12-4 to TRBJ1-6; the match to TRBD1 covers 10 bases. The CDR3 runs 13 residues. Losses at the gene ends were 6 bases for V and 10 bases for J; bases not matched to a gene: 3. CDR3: CASRGTGESPLHF. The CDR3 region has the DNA TGTGCCAGCAGAGGGACAGGGGAATCACCCCTCCACTTT.

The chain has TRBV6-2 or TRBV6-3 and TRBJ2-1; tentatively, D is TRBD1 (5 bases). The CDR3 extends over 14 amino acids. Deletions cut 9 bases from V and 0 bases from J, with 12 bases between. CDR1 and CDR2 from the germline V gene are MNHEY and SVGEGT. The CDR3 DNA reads TGTGCCAGTGGGGCGGTACTCTCCTACAATGAGCAGTTCTTC. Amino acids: CASGAVLSYNEQFF.

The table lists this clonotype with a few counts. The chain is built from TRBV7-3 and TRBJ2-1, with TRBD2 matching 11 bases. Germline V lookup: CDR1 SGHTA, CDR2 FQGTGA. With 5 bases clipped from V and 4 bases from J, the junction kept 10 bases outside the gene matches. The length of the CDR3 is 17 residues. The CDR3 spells CASSAGTSGRLYNEQFF. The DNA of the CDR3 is TGTGCCAGCAGCGCAGGGACTAGCGGCAGACTTTACAATGAGCAGTTCTTC.

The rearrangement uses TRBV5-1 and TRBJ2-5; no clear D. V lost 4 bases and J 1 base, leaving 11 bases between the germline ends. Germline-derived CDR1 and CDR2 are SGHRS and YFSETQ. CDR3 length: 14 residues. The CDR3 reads CASSPGSSQETQYF. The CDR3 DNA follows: TGCGCCAGCAGCCCAGGAAGCTCCCAAGAGACCCAGTACTTC.

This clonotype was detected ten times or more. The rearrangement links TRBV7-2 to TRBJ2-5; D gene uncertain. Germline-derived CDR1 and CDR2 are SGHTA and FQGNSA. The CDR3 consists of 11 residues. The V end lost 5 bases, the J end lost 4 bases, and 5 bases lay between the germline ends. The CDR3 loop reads CASSTRETQYF. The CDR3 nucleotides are TGTGCCAGCAGCACAAGAGAGACCCAGTACTTC.

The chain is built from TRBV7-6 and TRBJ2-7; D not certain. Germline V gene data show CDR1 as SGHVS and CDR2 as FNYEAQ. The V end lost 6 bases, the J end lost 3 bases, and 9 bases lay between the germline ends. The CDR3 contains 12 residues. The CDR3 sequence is CASSPWNYEQYF. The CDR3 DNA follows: TGTGCCAGCAGTCCCTGGAACTACGAGCAGTACTTC.

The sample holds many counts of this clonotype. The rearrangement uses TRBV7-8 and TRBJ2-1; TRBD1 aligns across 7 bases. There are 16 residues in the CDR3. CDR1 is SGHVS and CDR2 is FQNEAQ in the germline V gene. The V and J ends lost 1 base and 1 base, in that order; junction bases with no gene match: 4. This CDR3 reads CASSLGGGRSYNEQFF. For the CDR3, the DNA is TGTGCCAGCAGCTTAGGAGGGGGCCGGTCCTACAATGAGCAGTTCTTC.